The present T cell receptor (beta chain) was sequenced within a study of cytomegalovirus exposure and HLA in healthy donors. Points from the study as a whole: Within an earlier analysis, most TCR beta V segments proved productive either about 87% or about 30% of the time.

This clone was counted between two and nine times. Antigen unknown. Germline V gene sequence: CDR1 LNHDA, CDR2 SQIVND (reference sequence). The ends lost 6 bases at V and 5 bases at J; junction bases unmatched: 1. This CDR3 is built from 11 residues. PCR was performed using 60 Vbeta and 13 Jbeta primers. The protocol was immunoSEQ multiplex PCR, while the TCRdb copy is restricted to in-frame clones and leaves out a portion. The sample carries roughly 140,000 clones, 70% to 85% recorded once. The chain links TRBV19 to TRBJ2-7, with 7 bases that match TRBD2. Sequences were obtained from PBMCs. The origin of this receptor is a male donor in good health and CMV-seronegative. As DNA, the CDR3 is TGTGCCAGTAGGGGAGGGAACGAGCAGTACTTC. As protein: CASRGGNEQYF.